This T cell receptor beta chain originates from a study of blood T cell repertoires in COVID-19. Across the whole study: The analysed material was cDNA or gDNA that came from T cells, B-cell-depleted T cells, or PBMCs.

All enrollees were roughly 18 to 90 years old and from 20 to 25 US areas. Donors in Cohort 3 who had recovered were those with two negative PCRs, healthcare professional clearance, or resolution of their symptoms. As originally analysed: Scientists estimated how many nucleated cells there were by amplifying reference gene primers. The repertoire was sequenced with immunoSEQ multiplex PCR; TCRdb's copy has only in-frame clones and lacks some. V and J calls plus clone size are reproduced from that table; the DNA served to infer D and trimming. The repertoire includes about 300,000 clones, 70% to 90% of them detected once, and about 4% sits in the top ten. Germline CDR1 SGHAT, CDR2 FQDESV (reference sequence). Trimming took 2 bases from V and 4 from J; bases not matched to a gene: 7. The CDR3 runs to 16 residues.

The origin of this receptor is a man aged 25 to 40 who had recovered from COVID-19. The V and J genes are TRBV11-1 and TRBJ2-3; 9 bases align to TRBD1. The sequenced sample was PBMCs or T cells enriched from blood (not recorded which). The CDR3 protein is CASSLLTGGVADTQYF. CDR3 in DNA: TGTGCCAGCAGCTTACTTACAGGGGGCGTTGCAGATACGCAGTATTTT.